This record covers a single TCR beta chain. The target antigen is unknown. A single base separates this from a much larger clone, so it may be a read error. Semi-nested PCR with Nested Universal Primer A followed constant-region reverse priming of full-length variable regions. Via MiXCR, TCRdb re-called the 5' RACE reads, giving one row per CDR3 protein. Of 8,500 to 9,000 distinct CDR3 sequences listed, about a quarter were seen once; the top ten hold approximately 5%. Germline V lookup: CDR1 SGHNT, CDR2 YENEEA. This CDR3 is 14 amino acids long. The study, taken as a whole, reports: The larger cohort examined one V-J beta rearrangement, not whole repertoires. Tumor memory CD4+ T cell TCR gene usage was found to cluster with blood and lymph node memory CD4+ cells and with lymph node naive CD4+ cells.

What was sequenced was naive CD4+ T cells sorted from a lymph node. Subset reported: naive CD4+ T cells, CD4+CD45RA+CD25-. V and J are TRBV11-3 and TRBJ2-7; 8 bases are shared with TRBD1. This receptor was taken from a female donor with breast cancer. The CDR3 DNA is TGTACCAGCAGCACCCGGACAGGGACCTACGAGCAGTACTTC. Encoded protein: CTSSTRTGTYEQYF.